The rows below give T cell receptor beta chains drawn from one sample of a study of sequential checkpoint blockade in melanoma. Assay used: immunoSEQ multiplex PCR; TCRdb lists only in-frame clones, some missing. The top ten clones hold about 20% of a sample with 20,000 or so clones, just under 75% of them seen once. Sequencing was performed on CD8+ T cells sorted from blood (inferred from file names), taken from a patient given nivolumab and ipilimumab in sequence. Receptors originate from a human donor with melanoma. CDR3s include the opening cysteine and the closing phenylalanine or tryptophan. Fields, in order: D gene, clone size, V gene, J gene, CDR3 protein, CDR3 DNA. The D gene is left open where the match is weak. The listing skips clone size in some rows; elsewhere it reads once, few, many or a size class.

TRBD1,few,TRBV27,TRBJ2-2,CASSFPTGGELFF,TGTGCCAGCAGTTTCCCGACAGGGGGGGAGCTGTTTTTT
TRBD1,NA,TRBV14,TRBJ1-1,CASSQTGQKNTEAFF,TGTGCCAGCAGCCAGACGGGACAGAAGAACACTGAAGCTTTCTTT
TRBD2,few,TRBV2,TRBJ2-3,CAIRGLAGTSTDTQYF,TGTGCCATTCGGGGACTAGCGGGAACGAGCACAGATACGCAGTATTTT
NA,NA,TRBV15,TRBJ2-1,CATSRGLDTSYNEQFF,TGTGCCACCAGCAGAGGCCTGGACACCTCCTACAATGAGCAGTTCTTC
NA,NA,TRBV2,TRBJ1-4,CASSRQGGEKLFF,TGTGCCAGCAGTCGTCAGGGAGGAGAAAAACTGTTTTTT
TRBD2,NA,TRBV28,TRBJ2-1,CASSTLRASGNNEQFF,TGTGCCAGCAGTACCCTTCGGGCTAGCGGAAACAATGAGCAGTTCTTC
NA,NA,TRBV28,TRBJ1-2,CASSFLTSEGYGYTF,TGTGCCAGCAGTTTTTTAACTTCTGAGGGCTATGGCTACACCTTC
NA,few,TRBV6-5,TRBJ1-2,CASSYEGRRKYGYTF,TGTGCCAGCAGTTACGAGGGCAGGCGAAAGTATGGCTACACCTTC
NA,few,TRBV4-1,TRBJ1-5,CASSQDGLYNQPQHF,TGCGCCAGCAGCCAAGATGGGCTATACAATCAGCCCCAGCATTTT
TRBD1,NA,TRBV10-1,TRBJ2-7,CASSPRDSYYEQYF,TGCGCCAGCAGTCCCCGGGACAGCTACTACGAGCAGTACTTC
TRBD1,once,TRBV18,TRBJ2-7,CASSYKWARTGDYEQYF,TGTGCCAGCTCCTACAAATGGGCCAGGACAGGAGACTACGAGCAGTACTTC
TRBD2,NA,TRBV7-3,TRBJ2-1,CASSLAGGPSYNEQFF,TGTGCCAGCAGCCTAGCGGGGGGGCCGTCCTACAATGAGCAGTTCTTC
NA,NA,TRBV29-1,TRBJ1-2,CSVDRQVPGYTF,TGCAGCGTTGATAGGCAGGTCCCTGGCTACACCTTC
TRBD1,once,TRBV7-2,TRBJ2-7,CASSARDRGFHEQYF,TGTGCCAGCAGCGCGCGGGACAGGGGCTTCCACGAGCAGTACTTC
NA,few,TRBV21-1,TRBJ1-5,CASRVQHWHHQPQHF,TGTGCCAGCAGGGTACAGCATTGGCATCATCAGCCCCAGCATTTT
NA,NA,TRBV5-4,TRBJ1-6,CASSPSPTESYNSPLHF,TGTGCCAGCAGCCCGTCCCCCACAGAGTCCTATAATTCACCCCTCCACTTT
NA,NA,TRBV9,TRBJ2-1,CASSHPRDGSRNEQFF,TGTGCCAGCAGCCACCCCAGGGACGGGAGTAGAAATGAGCAGTTCTTC
NA,once,TRBV6-1,TRBJ2-7,CASSENSYEQYF,TGTGCCAGCAGTGAAAACAGCTACGAGCAGTACTTC
NA,NA,TRBV2,TRBJ1-2,CASSGTEAHGYTF,TGTGCCAGCAGTGGGACGGAGGCCCATGGCTACACCTTC
NA,NA,TRBV19,TRBJ2-7,CASSIWGTGYEQYF,TGTGCCAGTAGTATATGGGGTACAGGCTACGAGCAGTACTTC
NA,once,TRBV2,TRBJ2-7,CASSELGVAYEQYF,TGTGCCAGCAGTGAACTCGGGGTCGCCTACGAGCAGTACTTC
TRBD1,NA,TRBV5-1,TRBJ2-2,CASTKGQGNTGELFF,TGCGCCAGCACCAAGGGACAGGGAAACACCGGGGAGCTGTTTTTT
NA,NA,TRBV19,TRBJ2-1,CASSIGRGGGRGNEQFF,TGTGCCAGTAGTATAGGGCGTGGGGGAGGCCGGGGCAATGAGCAGTTCTTC
NA,medium-sized,TRBV5-4,TRBJ2-3,CASSRMTGQTDDTQYF,TGTGCCAGCAGCCGGATGACAGGCCAAACCGACGATACGCAGTATTTT
NA,NA,TRBV25-1,TRBJ2-1,CASSAQAYNEQFF,TGTGCCAGCAGTGCCCAGGCTTACAATGAGCAGTTCTTC
TRBD2,NA,TRBV6-6,TRBJ2-7,CASSYSSGGYYYEQYF,TGTGCCAGCAGTTACTCGAGCGGGGGCTATTACTACGAGCAGTACTTC
NA,few,TRBV7-9,TRBJ2-7,CASSGAGAFYYEQYF,TGTGCCAGCAGTGGTGCGGGGGCCTTCTACTACGAGCAGTACTTC
NA,NA,TRBV7-9,TRBJ1-6,CASSQQSSYNSPLHF,TGTGCCAGCAGCCAACAGAGCTCCTATAATTCACCCCTCCACTTT
NA,NA,TRBV19,TRBJ1-1,CASSIQGHTEAFF,TGTGCCAGTAGTATACAGGGGCACACTGAAGCTTTCTTT
NA,once,TRBV4-3,TRBJ2-7,CASSQGPRGLSYEQYF,TGCGCCAGCAGCCAAGGACCGCGGGGTCTGAGCTACGAGCAGTACTTC
NA,NA,TRBV6-1,TRBJ1-4,CASSQPGRVDEKLFF,TGTGCCAGCAGTCAGCCGGGGAGAGTGGACGAAAAACTGTTTTTT